A single sample is the source of the 6 T cell receptor beta chains below, sequenced in a study of blood T cell repertoires in COVID-19 (dated by TCRdb to the early 2020s). Libraries were constructed by the immunoSEQ multiplex PCR assay. TCRdb holds this immuneACCESS table with in-frame rearrangements only. Some clones are missing; in checked studies, unresolved V genes explain under half, and the rest has no known cause. The sample yields about 300,000 clones; 85% to 90% were counted once. The ten most abundant clones make up roughly 4.5% of the sample. The sample consisted of PBMCs or T cells enriched from blood (not recorded which). Receptors were obtained from a man aged 25-40 years who had recovered from COVID-19.

The table lists this clone with a count of one. The CDR3 DNA is TGTGCCAGCAGCTCACCCGCCGGGACAGGGGGAGAAAAACTGTTTTTT. It specifies CASSSPAGTGGEKLFF. The V call is TRBV7-9, the J call TRBJ1-4; 11 nucleotides match TRBD1. Trimming at V came to 4 bases and at J to 8 bases, leaving 9 bases not matched to a gene. The germline V gene encodes CDR1 SEHNR and CDR2 FQNEAQ (reference sequence). The CDR3 runs to 16 residues.

The chain combines TRBV4-1 with TRBJ2-7, with 10 bases aligning to TRBD2. Trimming took 1 base from V and 1 from J; bases not matched to a gene: 1. Per the germline V gene, CDR1 is MGHRA and CDR2 is YSYEKL. This CDR3 region has 15 residues. CDR3: CASSQGLAGSYEQYF. CDR3 in DNA: TGCGCCAGCAGCCAAGGACTAGCGGGTTCCTACGAGCAGTACTTC.

This chain uses TRBV12-5 with TRBJ1-3; perhaps TRBD1 as D (6 bases). The CDR3 has 15 residues. Germline CDR1 LGHNT, CDR2 FRNRAP. Trimming removed 6 bases from V and 8 bases from J, with 20 bases in between. The CDR3 reads CASGRTVSQADTIYF. The DNA for the CDR3 is TGTGCTAGTGGCCGGACAGTTTCACAGGCGGACACCATATATTTT.

This chain links TRBV3-1 (or the pseudogene TRBV3-2) with TRBJ1-1; D possibly corresponds to TRBD1 (6 bases). From germline, CDR1 is LGHDT and CDR2 YNNKEL (reference sequence). Trimming took off 4 bases at V and 1 base at J, with 10 bases between the two ends. The CDR3 extends over 14 amino acids. In DNA form, the CDR3 reads TGTGCCAGCAGCCTAACACAGGGGAACACTGAAGCTTTCTTT. This translates into CASSLTQGNTEAFF.

A few counts support this clone. This chain connects TRBV9 to TRBJ2-7; TRBD1 aligns across 8 bases. The CDR3 runs to 16 residues. J lost 7 bases, V lost 0 bases, and 12 bases had no gene match. In germline, CDR1 is SGDLS, CDR2 YYNGEE. The CDR3 nucleotides are TGTGCCAGCAGCGTAGCCGGACAGGGTCAGATAGGGGAGCAGTACTTC. This translates into CASSVAGQGQIGEQYF. The whole variable domain, filled in from reference TRBV9 and TRBJ2-7, reads DSGVTQTPKHLITATGQRVTLRCSPRSGDLSVYWYQQSLDQGLQFLIQYYNGEERAKGNILERFSAQQFPDLHSELNLSSLELGDSALYFCASSVAGQGQIGEQYFGPGTRLTVT.

The gene calls are TRBV7-6 and TRBJ2-3, with 8 nucleotides matching TRBD1. The CDR3 extends over 17 amino acids. Germline V CDR1 and CDR2: SGHVS, FNYEAQ. After removal of 5 bases from V and 3 bases from J, the junction contained 13 bases not matched to a gene. The CDR3 is CASSLRTRDRPTDTQYF. The CDR3 DNA is TGTGCCAGCAGCCTTCGGACGCGGGACAGGCCTACAGATACGCAGTATTTT.